This TCR beta chain was profiled in a study of blood T cell repertoires in COVID-19. Study-level background: Sites in the United States, Italy and Spain provided acute and convalescent COVID-19 samples.

Sequencing used immunoSEQ multiplex PCR; TCRdb keeps in-frame clones, though not all of them. The table shows roughly 150,000 clones, with approximately 88% occurring only once. Everyone who took part was 18 to 89 years old, and they came from over 20 US areas. Each participant's cohort was designated according to participant-reported clinical history. Germline V gene data show CDR1 as SGHDN and CDR2 as FVKESK. The CDR3 is 13 residues long. V dropped 3 bases and J dropped 9; count of bases not matched to a gene: 5. The TCR originated in a man between 70 and 80 years old who had been exposed to COVID-19. The sample consisted of PBMCs or T cells enriched from blood (not recorded which). The V and J genes are TRBV14 and TRBJ2-1; 7 bases fit TRBD2. The CDR3 coding sequence is TGTGCCAGCAGCCATGCGACTAGCAGTGAGCAGTTCTTC. This sequence encodes CASSHATSSEQFF.